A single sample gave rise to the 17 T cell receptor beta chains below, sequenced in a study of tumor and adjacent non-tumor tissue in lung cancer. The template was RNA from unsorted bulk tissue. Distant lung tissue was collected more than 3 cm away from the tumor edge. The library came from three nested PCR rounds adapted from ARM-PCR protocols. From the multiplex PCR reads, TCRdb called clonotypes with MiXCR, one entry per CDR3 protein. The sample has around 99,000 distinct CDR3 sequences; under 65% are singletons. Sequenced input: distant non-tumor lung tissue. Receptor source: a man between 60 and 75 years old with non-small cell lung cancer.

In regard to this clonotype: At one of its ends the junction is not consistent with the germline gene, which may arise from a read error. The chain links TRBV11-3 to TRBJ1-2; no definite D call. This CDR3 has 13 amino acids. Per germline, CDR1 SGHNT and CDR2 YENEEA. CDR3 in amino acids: CTSNLASLDGYTF. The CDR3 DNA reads TGTACCAGCAACTTAGCCAGCTTGGATGGCTACACCTTC.

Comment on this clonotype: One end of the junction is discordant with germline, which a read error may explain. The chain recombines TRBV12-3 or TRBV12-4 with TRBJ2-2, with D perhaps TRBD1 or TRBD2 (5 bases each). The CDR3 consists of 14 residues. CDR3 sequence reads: CASTRDGDTVELFF. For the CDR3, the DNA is TGTGCCAGCACTAGGGACGGAGACACCGTGGAGCTGTTCTTT.

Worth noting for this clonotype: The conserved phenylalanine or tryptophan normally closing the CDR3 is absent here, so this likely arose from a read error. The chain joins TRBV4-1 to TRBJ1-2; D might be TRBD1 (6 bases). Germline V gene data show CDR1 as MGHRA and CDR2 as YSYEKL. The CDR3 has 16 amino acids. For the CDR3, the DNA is TGCGCCAGCAGCCAAAGGGAGAGGGGGAACGACTATAGCTACACCCTC. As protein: CASSQRERGNDYSYTL.

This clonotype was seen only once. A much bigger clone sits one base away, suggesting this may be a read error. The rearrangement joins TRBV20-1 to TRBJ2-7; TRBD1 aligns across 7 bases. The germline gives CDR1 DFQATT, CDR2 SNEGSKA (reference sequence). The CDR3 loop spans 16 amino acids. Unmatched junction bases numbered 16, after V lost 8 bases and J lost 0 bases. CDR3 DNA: TGCAGTCCTGCCCCCCCGGGACAGCTAAGCTCCTACGAGCAGTACTTC. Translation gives CSPAPPGQLSSYEQYF.

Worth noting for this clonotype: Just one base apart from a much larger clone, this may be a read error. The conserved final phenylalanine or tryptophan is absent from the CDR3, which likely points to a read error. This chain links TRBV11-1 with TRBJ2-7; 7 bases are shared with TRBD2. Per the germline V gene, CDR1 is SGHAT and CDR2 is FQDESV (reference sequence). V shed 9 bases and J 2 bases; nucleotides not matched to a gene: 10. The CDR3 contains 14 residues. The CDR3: CARSLAGTTYEQYL. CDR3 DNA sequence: TGTGCCAGGAGCCTAGCCGGGACTACCTACGAGCAGTACCTC.

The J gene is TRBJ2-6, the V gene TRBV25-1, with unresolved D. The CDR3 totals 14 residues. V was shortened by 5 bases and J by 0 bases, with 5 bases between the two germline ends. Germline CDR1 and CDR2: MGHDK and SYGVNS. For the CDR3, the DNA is TGTGCCAGCAGTCGTAACTCTGGGGCCAACGTCCTGACTTTC. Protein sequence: CASSRNSGANVLTF.

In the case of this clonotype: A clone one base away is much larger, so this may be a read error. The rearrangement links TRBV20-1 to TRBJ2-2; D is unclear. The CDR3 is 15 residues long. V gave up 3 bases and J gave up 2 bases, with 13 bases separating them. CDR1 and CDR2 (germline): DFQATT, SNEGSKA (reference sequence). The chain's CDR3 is CSASLKQGNTGELFF. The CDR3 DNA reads TGCAGTGCTAGTCTTAAACAAGGAAACACCGGGGAGCTGTTTTTT.

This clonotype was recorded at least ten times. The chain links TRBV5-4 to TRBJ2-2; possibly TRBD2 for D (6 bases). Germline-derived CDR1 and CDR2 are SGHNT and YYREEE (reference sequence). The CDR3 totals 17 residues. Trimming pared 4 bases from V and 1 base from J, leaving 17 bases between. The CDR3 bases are TGTGCCAGCAGCGCTCTAGGTAGCGGTTGGAACACCGGGGAGCTGTTTTTT. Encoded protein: CASSALGSGWNTGELFF.

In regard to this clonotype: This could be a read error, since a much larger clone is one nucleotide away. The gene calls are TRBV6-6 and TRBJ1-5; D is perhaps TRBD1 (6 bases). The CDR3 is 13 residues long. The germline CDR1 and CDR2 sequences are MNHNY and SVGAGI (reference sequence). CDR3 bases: TGTGACAGCAGCCAGGGGCTCAATCAGCCCCAGCATTTT. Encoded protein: CDSSQGLNQPQHF.

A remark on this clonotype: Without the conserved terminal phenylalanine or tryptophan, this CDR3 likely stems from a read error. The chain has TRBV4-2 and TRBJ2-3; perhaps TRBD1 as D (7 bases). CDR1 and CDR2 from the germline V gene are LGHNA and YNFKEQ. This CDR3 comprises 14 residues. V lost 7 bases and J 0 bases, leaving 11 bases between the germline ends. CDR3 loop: CASKEGASTDTQYL. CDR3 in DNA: TGTGCCAGCAAGGAGGGGGCGAGCACAGATACGCAGTATTTA.

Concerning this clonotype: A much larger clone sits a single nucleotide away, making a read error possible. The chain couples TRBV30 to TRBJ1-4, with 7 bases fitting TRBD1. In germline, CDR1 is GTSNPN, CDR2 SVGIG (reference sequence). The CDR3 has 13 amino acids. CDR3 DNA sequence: TGTGCCTGCCCAGGGGGAACTGATGAAAAACTGTTTTTT. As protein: CACPGGTDEKLFF.

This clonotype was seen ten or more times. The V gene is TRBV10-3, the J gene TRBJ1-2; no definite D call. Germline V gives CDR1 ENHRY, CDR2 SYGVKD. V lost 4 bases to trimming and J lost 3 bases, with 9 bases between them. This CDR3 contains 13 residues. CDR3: CAISGSRDYGYTF. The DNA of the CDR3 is TGTGCCATCAGTGGGTCGAGGGACTATGGCTACACCTTC.

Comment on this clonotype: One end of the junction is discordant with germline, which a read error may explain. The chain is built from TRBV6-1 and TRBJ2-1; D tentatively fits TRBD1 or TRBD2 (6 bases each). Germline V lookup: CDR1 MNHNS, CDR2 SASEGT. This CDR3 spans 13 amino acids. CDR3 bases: TGTGACAGCAGTATGCCGGGGGCGGGTGGGCAGTTCTTC. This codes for CDSSMPGAGGQFF.

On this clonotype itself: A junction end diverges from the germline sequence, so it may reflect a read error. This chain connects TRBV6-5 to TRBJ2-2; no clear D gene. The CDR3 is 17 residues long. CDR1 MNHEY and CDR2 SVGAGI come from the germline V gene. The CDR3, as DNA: TGTACCAGCAGTTACTCGGCCAGGATGATTTTCACCGCTGAGCTGTTTTTT. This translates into CTSSYSARMIFTAELFF.

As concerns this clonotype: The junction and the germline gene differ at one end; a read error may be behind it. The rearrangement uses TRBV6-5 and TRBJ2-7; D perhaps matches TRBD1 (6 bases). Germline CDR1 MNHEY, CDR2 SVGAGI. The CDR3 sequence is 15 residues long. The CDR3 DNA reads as TGTGTCAGCAGGGCCAGGACAGCCCAGACCTATGAGCAGTACTTC. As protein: CVSRARTAQTYEQYF.

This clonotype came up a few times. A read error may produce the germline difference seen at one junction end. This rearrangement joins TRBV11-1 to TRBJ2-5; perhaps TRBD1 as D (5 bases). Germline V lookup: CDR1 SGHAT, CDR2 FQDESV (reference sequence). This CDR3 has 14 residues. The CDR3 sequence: CANSSDTYQETQYF. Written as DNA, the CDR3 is TGTGCCAACAGCTCGGACACGTACCAAGAGACCCAATATTTC. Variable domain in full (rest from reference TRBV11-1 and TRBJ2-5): EAEVAQSPRYKITEKSQAVAFWCDPISGHATLYWYRQILGQGPELLVQFQDESVVDDSQLPKDRFSAERLKGVDSTLKIQPAELGDSAMYLCANSSDTYQETQYFGPGTRLLVL.

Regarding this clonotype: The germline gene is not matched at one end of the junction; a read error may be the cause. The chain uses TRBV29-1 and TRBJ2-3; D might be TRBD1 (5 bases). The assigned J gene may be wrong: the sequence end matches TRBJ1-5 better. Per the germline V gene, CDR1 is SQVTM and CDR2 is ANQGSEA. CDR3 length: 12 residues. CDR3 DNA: TGTAGCGTTACCCTGGACACAGATACGCAGCATTTT. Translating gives CSVTLDTDTQHF.